The TCR beta chain described here comes from a study of cytomegalovirus exposure and HLA in healthy donors. On this clone itself: Its specificity is unknown.

At the time of sampling, donors were nominally healthy, though unrecorded immune exposures were likely. Study findings and constraints: The study labeled 170 or so TCR beta chains cytomegalovirus-associated. Reportedly, HLA-A and HLA-B alleles of most subjects were accurately predicted from TCR beta.

The PCR was carried out with 60 Vbeta primers and 13 Jbeta primers. Sequencing was performed with immunoSEQ multiplex PCR; in TCRdb, only in-frame clones are kept and a portion is missing. The table lists around 130,000 clones, 84% of them singletons. Per germline, CDR1 LNHDA and CDR2 SQIVND (reference sequence). The CDR3 loop spans 15 amino acids. V gave up 5 bases and J gave up 2 bases; unmatched junction bases: 6. Sample: PBMCs. V is TRBV19 and J is TRBJ1-5; 7 nucleotides line up with TRBD1. The TCR sequence derives from a woman under 30 in good health and CMV-seropositive. In nucleotides, the CDR3 is TGTGCCAGTAGTTTCCTCACAGGGGGCAATCAGCCCCAGCATTTT. This sequence encodes CASSFLTGGNQPQHF.